This passage covers 3 T cell receptor beta chains from one sample sequenced in a study of T cell repertoires in cytomegalovirus infection. MiXCR was run by TCRdb on the reads, yielding one entry per CDR3 protein. Found here are around 530,000 distinct CDR3 sequences, about 15% of them singletons; the top ten hold approximately 24%. Sequenced: CD8+ T cells from PBMCs. The receptors stem from a human donor in good health (CMV status not recorded). Some clones in this sample may be carry-over from other donors' samples.

This clonotype was recorded many times. This chain joins TRBV10-3 and TRBJ2-1, with 10 bases identical to TRBD2. The CDR3 runs to 16 residues. Trimming took 0 bases from V and 10 from J; bases not matched to a gene: 9. CDR1 and CDR2 from the germline V gene are ENHRY and SYGVKD. The CDR3 here is CAISESKASGSSEQFF. The CDR3 DNA sequence: TGTGCCATCAGTGAGTCGAAGGCTAGCGGGAGTAGCGAGCAGTTCTTC.

In this sample, this clonotype turned up many times. The V and J genes are TRBV6-4 and TRBJ2-6; no firm D call. The germline V gene encodes CDR1 MRHNA and CDR2 SNTAGT. The V and J ends lost 2 bases and 5 bases respectively, with 10 bases between them. This CDR3 spans 15 amino acids. The CDR3 sequence: CASSDSPLWANVLTF. For the CDR3, the DNA is TGTGCCAGCAGTGACAGCCCCCTCTGGGCCAACGTCCTGACTTTC.

The V gene is TRBV5-1, the J gene TRBJ2-2; the D call may be TRBD1 or TRBD2 (5 bases each). The CDR3 is 15 residues long. The germline V gene encodes CDR1 SGHRS and CDR2 YFSETQ. The ends were cut back, 4 bases at V and 5 bases at J, with 15 bases in the middle. In DNA form, the CDR3 reads TGCGCCAGCAGCCGGGACCGCCCGGGAACCGGGGAGCTGTTTTTT. It specifies CASSRDRPGTGELFF. Full variable domain (outside the CDR3, taken from reference TRBV5-1 and TRBJ2-2): KAGVTQTPRYLIKTRGQQVTLSCSPISGHRSVSWYQQTPGQGLQFLFEYFSETQRNKGNFPGRFSGRQFSNSRSEMNVSTLELGDSALYLCASSRDRPGTGELFFGEGSRLTVL.